What follows is one T cell receptor beta chain and its context. This clone's antigen is unknown. One base away there is no much larger clone; base qualities are not given. The immunoSEQ Assay was used to sequence TCR beta CDR3 regions from DNA. For the original study's pipeline: T cell density was computed as TCR beta template counts normalized to usable DNA estimated by amplifying housekeeping genes. Richness was estimated with the preseqR package, extrapolating to 400,000 templates for PBMC samples and 120,000 templates for tissue samples. Clonality was defined as one minus Pielou's evenness. Tissue-enriched TCRs were identified by differential abundance testing using productive amino-acid clonotypes, minimum total count 5 and alpha 0.1. The Jaccard Index and the Morisita Overlap Index were used to quantify repertoire overlap between compartments. GLIPH grouped TCR beta CDR3s together with public tetramer-defined viral CDR3s, and a viral motif had to include at least three viral sequences and also show V-gene enrichment. TCRdb took over this immuneACCESS table, retaining in-frame rearrangements with V and J assigned. Such tables are incomplete; in checked studies, under half of the missing clones stem from an unresolved V gene, and the remainder is unexplained. V and J calls and clone size come straight from that table; D and trimming were deduced from the DNA. This sample holds some 14,000 clones; roughly 90% were observed only once. The ten largest account for roughly 2.8% of the sample.

At diagnosis, peripheral blood, uninvolved tumor-adjacent lung and tumor were collected and stored as a combination of fresh-frozen and FFPE material. For TCR repertoire profiling, blood samples were analyzed as peripheral blood mononuclear cells. This sample is part of a study of T cells in localized non-small cell lung cancer (dated by TCRdb to about 2020). With respect to the entire study: The study analyzed T cell repertoires of hundreds of early-stage NSCLC patients, comparing tumors and uninvolved tumor-adjacent lungs. The cohort comprised roughly 230 treatment-naïve NSCLC patients with resected, localized lung tumors. NSCLC patients had a mean age of around 66 years, and fewer than 150 were male and around 99 female. Overall results and qualifications from the work: Since the design was exploratory, TCR variables were selected using unadjusted p-values with no false-discovery rate correction. Because multi-region sequencing of the tumors was not done, intratumor heterogeneity could not be ruled out. Longer overall survival was associated with higher blood T cell density, whereas shorter survival was associated with higher adjacent-lung clonality. Of the top 100 tumor clones, a median of 57 were detected in paired uninvolved adjacent lung; about 26 were also among that lung's top 100. The highest T cell clonality was observed in uninvolved tumor-adjacent lung, where clonality exceeded that of tumor, suggesting that antigenic responses were more focused in uninvolved tumor-adjacent lung.

From the cysteine up to the phenylalanine, the CDR3 has a length of 17 residues. The read is trimmed to its CDR3 DNA, 51 bases read in frame from base 1. At the junction V is shortened by 1 base and J by 3 bases, with 18 bases in between. CDR1 and CDR2, per the germline V gene, are MNHNS and SASEGT. The V and J segments used are TRBV6-1 and TRBJ1-1; the D gene is possibly TRBD1, with 5 bases matching. The receptor was derived from a man aged 35 to 69 with stage III lung adenocarcinoma. Sequenced material: peripheral blood mononuclear cells, taken before any cancer treatment. The CDR3 amino acid sequence is: CASSEGDPPELDTEAFF. The nucleotide sequence is TGTGCCAGCAGTGAAGGGGACCCGCCCGAGTTGGACACTGAAGCTTTCTTT.